A single sample gave rise to the 30 T cell receptor beta chains below, sequenced in a study of T cells in Graves' hyperthyroidism and ophthalmopathy. Amplification yielded TCR beta CDR3 regions, with RNA transcripts as the source. Primed by the HTBI set, a first-round RT-PCR was run on the TCR CDR3. MiXCR, applied by TCRdb to the multiplex PCR reads, yields one record per CDR3 protein. Of around 440,000 distinct CDR3 sequences in the sample, 15% to 18% were seen once. What was sequenced was blood. The receptors here all came from a woman aged 18-35 years with Graves' hyperthyroidism.

This clonotype was recorded at least ten times. The chain employs TRBV12-3 or TRBV12-4 and TRBJ2-7; D unresolved. The length of the CDR3 is 15 residues. V was cut by 1 base and J by 2 bases, with 12 bases left in between. CDR3: CASSLVRQVPYEQYF. The CDR3 nucleotides are TGTGCCAGCAGTTTAGTTAGACAAGTCCCCTACGAGCAGTACTTC.

The chain couples TRBV30 to TRBJ2-7; TRBD1 matches at 11 bases. Germline V CDR1 and CDR2: GTSNPN, SVGIG (reference sequence). This CDR3 spans 14 amino acids. V shed 2 bases and J 3 bases; nucleotides not matched to a gene: 3. The CDR3 here is CAWSRGTGGYEQYF. CDR3 nucleotides: TGTGCCTGGAGTCGAGGGACAGGGGGCTACGAGCAGTACTTC.

This clonotype was counted at least ten times. The rearrangement uses TRBV7-9 and TRBJ2-5, with a weak D call TRBD1 (6 bases). Germline V lookup: CDR1 SEHNR, CDR2 FQNEAQ (reference sequence). The CDR3 is 14 amino acids. Trimming removed 4 bases at V and 0 bases at J, with 9 bases between. Here the CDR3 reads CASSYRQDQETQYF. Written as DNA, the CDR3 is TGTGCCAGCAGCTACCGACAGGACCAAGAGACCCAGTACTTC.

This clonotype has at least ten counts. This chain links TRBV5-5 with TRBJ1-4; 7 bases are shared with TRBD1. The ends lost 4 bases at V and 4 bases at J; junction bases unmatched: 4. Germline CDR1 reads SGHKS; CDR2 reads YYEKEE (reference sequence). The CDR3 has 14 amino acids. CDR3 sequence reads: CASSQQGDNEKLFF. DNA of the CDR3: TGTGCCAGCAGCCAGCAGGGGGATAATGAAAAACTGTTTTTT.

In this sample, this clonotype turned up many times. The genes are TRBV12-3 or TRBV12-4 and TRBJ1-2; 7 nucleotides line up with TRBD1. V gave up 6 bases and J gave up 4 bases; unmatched junction bases: 8. This CDR3 is built from 14 residues. The CDR3, as DNA: TGTGCCAGCAGACAAGGACAGGACCGCTATGGCTACACCTTC. Its protein product is CASRQGQDRYGYTF.

This chain connects TRBV3-1 to TRBJ2-1; TRBD2 aligns across 11 bases. J lost 2 bases, V lost 5 bases, and 5 bases had no gene match. The CDR3 is made up of 16 amino acids. Germline V CDR1 and CDR2: LGHDT, YNNKEL (reference sequence). The CDR3 loop is CASSKGTSGTYNEQFF. The CDR3 bases are TGTGCCAGCAGCAAGGGGACTAGCGGTACCTACAATGAGCAGTTCTTC.

This clonotype has ten or more counts. J is TRBJ2-7 and V is TRBV2; 9 positions agree with TRBD1. The CDR3 loop spans 15 amino acids. The trim removed 10 bases at V and 1 base at J, leaving 11 bases unmatched. In germline, CDR1 is SNHLY, CDR2 FYNNEI. CDR3 nucleotides: TGTGCCATCCTCCTGAGACAGGGGGTATCCTACGAGCAGTACTTC. Protein: CAILLRQGVSYEQYF.

This clonotype was observed many times. The DNA for the CDR3 is TGTGCCAGCAGTTTATTCCGGGTGGGGGATACGCAGTATTTT. It codes for CASSLFRVGDTQYF. This rearrangement joins TRBV12-3 or TRBV12-4 to TRBJ2-3, with D unclear. V lost 2 bases to trimming and J lost 6 bases, with 12 bases between them. This CDR3 region has 14 residues.

This clonotype showed up many times. The rearrangement uses TRBV6-6 and TRBJ1-1; TRBD1 might be the D (6 bases). Germline values: CDR1 MNHNY, CDR2 SVGAGI (reference sequence). Between the trimmed V and J ends, which lost 0 bases and 6 bases, there was a span of 11 bases. This CDR3 is built from 14 residues. The CDR3 loop reads CASSYSGGRAEAFF. For the CDR3, the DNA is TGTGCCAGCAGTTACTCCGGGGGGCGGGCTGAAGCTTTCTTT.

This clonotype was counted at least ten times. The chain has TRBV19 and TRBJ1-4; 7 bases fit TRBD1. The germline CDR1 and CDR2 sequences are LNHDA and SQIVND (reference sequence). This CDR3 spans 13 amino acids. V was clipped by 7 bases and J by 4 bases; unmatched bases: 3. The CDR3 sequence is CASTGQINEKLFF. CDR3 DNA sequence: TGTGCCAGTACGGGACAGATTAATGAAAAACTGTTTTTT. The full variable domain, with the rest looked up from reference TRBV19 and TRBJ1-4, is DGGITQSPKYLFRKEGQNVTLSCEQNLNHDAMYWYRQDPGQGLRLIYYSQIVNDFQKGDIAEGYSVSREKKESFPLTVTSAQKNPTAFYLCASTGQINEKLFFGSGTQLSVL.

Details on this clonotype: This may arise from a read error, as a much more abundant clone is one base away. This rearrangement joins TRBV11-2 to TRBJ2-2; 7 nucleotides align to TRBD2. CDR3 length: 17 amino acids. The J segment lost 6 bases and the V segment lost 2 bases, leaving 12 bases of the junction unmatched. Germline CDR1 and CDR2: SGHAT and FQNNGV. The CDR3 protein is CASSLSGDYNPAGELFF. CDR3 in DNA: TGTGCCAGCAGCTTATCCGGGGACTACAATCCCGCCGGGGAGCTGTTTTTT.

This clonotype was seen ten or more times. The genes are TRBV20-1 and TRBJ2-7, with 8 nucleotides matching TRBD1. The CDR3 is 18 residues long. CDR1 is DFQATT, CDR2 SNEGSKA, per germline (reference sequence). Trimming removed 1 base from V and 0 bases from J; junction bases left unmatched: 14. The CDR3 loop is CSARGSRGQGVSSYEQYF. CDR3 nucleotide sequence: TGCAGTGCTAGAGGATCACGTGGACAGGGAGTATCCTCCTACGAGCAGTACTTC.

There are many counts of this clonotype. V and J are TRBV3-1 and TRBJ2-3, with 8 bases lining up with TRBD2. Per the germline V gene, CDR1 is LGHDT and CDR2 is YNNKEL (reference sequence). There are 17 residues in the CDR3. J was trimmed by 4 bases and V by 2 bases; bases with no gene match: 11. In DNA, the CDR3 is TGTGCCAGCAGCCAATGGCTAGCGGGCAAAGGGGCAGATACGCAGTATTTT. This codes for CASSQWLAGKGADTQYF.

This clonotype was counted ten times or more. This chain joins TRBV12-3 or TRBV12-4 and TRBJ2-7; unclear D gene. V lost 5 bases and J 2 bases, leaving 16 bases between the germline ends. The CDR3 has 15 amino acids. This CDR3 is CASSLGPGPTYEQYF. Written as DNA, the CDR3 is TGTGCCAGCAGTCTCGGCCCCGGCCCCACCTACGAGCAGTACTTC.

As DNA, the CDR3 is TGTGCCAGCAGTTACTCGAATCCGGGGGCGGCGGAAAAACTGTTTTTT. Its protein product is CASSYSNPGAAEKLFF. The chain uses TRBV6-6 and TRBJ1-4; TRBD1 is a possible D gene (6 bases). The CDR3 covers 16 residues. Germline lookup yields CDR1 MNHNY and CDR2 SVGAGI (reference sequence). The V end was cut by 0 bases, the J end by 8 bases, with 16 bases between.

This clonotype appeared a few times. The chain uses TRBV7-9 and TRBJ2-5; D is perhaps TRBD1 (6 bases). With 3 bases removed from V and 2 bases from J, the gap between germline ends came to 10 bases. The CDR3 consists of 14 residues. Germline CDR1 reads SEHNR; CDR2 reads FQNEAQ (reference sequence). The CDR3 here is CASSFRTEQETQYF. The CDR3 DNA follows: TGTGCCAGCAGCTTCCGGACAGAACAAGAGACCCAGTACTTC.

This chain links TRBV10-3 with TRBJ1-6, with a weak D call TRBD1 (5 bases). This CDR3 has 17 residues. The V and J ends lost 3 bases and 0 bases respectively, with 12 bases between them. Germline V gives CDR1 ENHRY, CDR2 SYGVKD. CDR3 protein: CAISDVVDNSYNSPLHF. The CDR3 DNA reads as TGTGCCATCAGTGATGTGGTGGACAACTCCTATAATTCACCCCTCCACTTT.

This clonotype appeared many times. The V gene is TRBV5-1, the J gene TRBJ2-5, with D possibly being TRBD2 (7 bases). There are 14 residues in the CDR3. V lost 4 bases, J lost 5 bases, and 15 bases lay in between. Germline V gene data show CDR1 as SGHRS and CDR2 as YFSETQ. The CDR3 DNA follows: TGCGCCAGCAGCGTGGGGGGGCCCTTGGAGACCCAGTACTTC. This codes for CASSVGGPLETQYF.

This clonotype was recorded many times. The rearrangement joins TRBV11-2 to TRBJ2-5; 9 nucleotides match TRBD2. This CDR3 spans 16 amino acids. Germline assignment: CDR1 SGHAT and CDR2 FQNNGV. Trimming removed 1 base from V and 2 bases from J; junction bases left unmatched: 5. The CDR3, as DNA: TGTGCCAGCAGCTTAGGGGTTAGCGGGGGACAAGAGACCCAGTACTTC. This sequence encodes CASSLGVSGGQETQYF. Full variable domain (remainder filled in from reference TRBV11-2 and TRBJ2-5): EAGVAQSPRYKIIEKRQSVAFWCNPISGHATLYWYQQILGQGPKLLIQFQNNGVVDDSQLPKDRFSAERLKGVDSTLKIQPAKLEDSAVYLCASSLGVSGGQETQYFGPGTRLLVL.

As DNA, the CDR3 is TGTGCCAGCAGGGTAACAGGGGGTACGCAGTATTTT. Amino acids: CASRVTGGTQYF. This sequence joins TRBV12-3 or TRBV12-4 and TRBJ2-3; TRBD1 agrees at 8 bases. The CDR3 sequence is 12 residues long. V dropped 6 bases and J dropped 8; count of bases not matched to a gene: 4.

This clonotype was seen repeatedly, ten times or more. The V and J genes are TRBV30 and TRBJ2-3; 8 nucleotides match TRBD1. The CDR3 runs 14 residues. Germline values: CDR1 GTSNPN, CDR2 SVGIG (reference sequence). V trimming: 4 bases; J trimming: 0 bases; junction bases outside the gene matches: 3. This CDR3 reads CAWNPGGSTDTQYF. The CDR3 DNA reads as TGTGCCTGGAATCCAGGGGGCAGCACAGATACGCAGTATTTT. Full variable domain (outside the CDR3, taken from reference TRBV30 and TRBJ2-3): SQTIHQWPATLVQPVGSPLSLECTVEGTSNPNLYWYRQAAGRGLQLLFYSVGIGQISSEVPQNLSASRPQDRQFILSSKKLLLSDSGFYLCAWNPGGSTDTQYFGPGTRLTVL.

At least ten counts were recorded for this clonotype. The rearrangement uses TRBV30 and TRBJ1-5; 7 nucleotides line up with TRBD1. There are 14 residues in the CDR3. CDR1 is GTSNPN, CDR2 SVGIG, per germline (reference sequence). With 3 bases clipped from V and 3 bases from J, the junction kept 5 bases outside the gene matches. The CDR3 coding sequence is TGTGCCTGGAGCTTGGGACAGTTCAATCAGCCCCAGCATTTT. This codes for CAWSLGQFNQPQHF.

In its sample, this clonotype was seen many times. The V and J genes are TRBV20-1 and TRBJ2-2; no clear D. Per the germline V gene, CDR1 is DFQATT and CDR2 is SNEGSKA (reference sequence). The CDR3 sequence is 15 residues long. Trimming pared 6 bases from V and 2 bases from J, leaving 16 bases between. For the CDR3, the DNA is TGCAGTGCCCCGCCTCGGGTCGTCAACACCGGGGAGCTGTTTTTT. This sequence encodes CSAPPRVVNTGELFF.

This clonotype was detected only a few times. The V and J genes are TRBV2 and TRBJ2-7; 8 positions agree with TRBD1. V was clipped by 8 bases and J by 2 bases; unmatched bases: 17. Germline V gene sequence: CDR1 SNHLY, CDR2 FYNNEI. The length of the CDR3 is 17 residues. CDR3 nucleotide sequence: TGTGCCAGCTCACCGGGTGACAGGGGCGCTGACCCCTACGAGCAGTACTTC. It specifies CASSPGDRGADPYEQYF.

This clonotype was detected ten times or more. Written as DNA, the CDR3 is TGTGCCAGCATGCGGACAGATTCGAACACTGAAGCTTTCTTT. This gives the protein CASMRTDSNTEAFF. V and J are TRBV2 and TRBJ1-1, with a tentative D call TRBD1 (6 bases). The germline V gene has CDR1 SNHLY and CDR2 FYNNEI. Trimming removed 7 bases from V and 1 base from J, with 13 bases in between. The CDR3 covers 14 residues.

This clonotype was detected ten times or more. V gene TRBV5-5 combines with J gene TRBJ2-5; D gene ambiguous. Trimming removed 3 bases at V and 4 bases at J, with 13 bases between. Germline lookup yields CDR1 SGHKS and CDR2 YYEKEE (reference sequence). The CDR3 loop spans 14 amino acids. CDR3 region: CASSYGPDGETQYF. For the CDR3, the DNA is TGTGCCAGCAGCTATGGCCCGGATGGAGAGACCCAGTACTTC.

This clonotype was counted between two and nine times. The chain uses TRBV5-4 and TRBJ1-6; 8 bases match TRBD1. The V and J ends lost 4 bases and 10 bases, in that order; junction bases with no gene match: 10. This CDR3 comprises 15 residues. CDR1 SGHNT and CDR2 YYREEE come from the germline V gene (reference sequence). DNA of the CDR3: TGTGCCAGCAGCGGCGGACAGGGCCCATCCTCACCCCTCCACTTT. This translates into CASSGGQGPSSPLHF.

This clonotype was seen many times. The chain uses TRBV7-8 and TRBJ2-7; 8 nucleotides line up with TRBD2. After removal of 0 bases from V and 7 bases from J, the junction contained 17 bases not matched to a gene. The CDR3 loop spans 18 amino acids. Germline V gives CDR1 SGHVS, CDR2 FQNEAQ. CDR3 coding DNA: TGTGCCAGCAGCTTAGCCGGCGGGAGGTCCCTCTTTCGGGAGGAGCAGTACTTC. This sequence encodes CASSLAGGRSLFREEQYF.

Many counts were recorded for this clonotype. The chain is built from TRBV5-1 and TRBJ2-1, with TRBD2 identical over 9 bases. CDR1 and CDR2 from the germline V gene are SGHRS and YFSETQ. Trimming cost V 4 bases and J 2 bases; bases outside gene matches: 7. The CDR3 consists of 16 residues. The CDR3 here is CASSPSAGGAYNEQFF. CDR3 sequence (DNA): TGCGCCAGCAGCCCGTCGGCGGGGGGGGCCTACAATGAGCAGTTCTTC.

This clonotype was seen at least ten times. V and J are TRBV5-8 and TRBJ2-5; 10 positions match TRBD2. The CDR3 has 19 residues. Germline V gene data show CDR1 as SGHTS and CDR2 as YDEGEE. J gave up 2 bases and V 4 bases, and 17 bases lay outside the gene matches. The CDR3 DNA reads as TGTGCCAGCAGCGTAGGACGACTCGGGAGAGCGGGGGGGCAAGAGACCCAGTACTTC. Protein sequence: CASSVGRLGRAGGQETQYF.